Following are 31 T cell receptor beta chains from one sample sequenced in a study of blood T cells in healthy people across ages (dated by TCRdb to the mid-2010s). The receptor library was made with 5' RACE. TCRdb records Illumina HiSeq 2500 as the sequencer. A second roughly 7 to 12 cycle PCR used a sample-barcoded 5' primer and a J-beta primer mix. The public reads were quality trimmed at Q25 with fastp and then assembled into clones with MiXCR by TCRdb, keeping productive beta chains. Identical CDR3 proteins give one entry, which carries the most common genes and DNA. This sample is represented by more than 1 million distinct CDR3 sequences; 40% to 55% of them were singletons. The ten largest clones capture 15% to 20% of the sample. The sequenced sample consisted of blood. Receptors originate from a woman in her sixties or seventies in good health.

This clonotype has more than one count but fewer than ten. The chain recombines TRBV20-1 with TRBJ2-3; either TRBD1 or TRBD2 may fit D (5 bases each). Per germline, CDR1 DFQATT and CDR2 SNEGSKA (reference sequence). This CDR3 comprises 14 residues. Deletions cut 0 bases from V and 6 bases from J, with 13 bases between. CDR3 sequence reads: CSARDAWGFDTQYF. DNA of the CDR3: TGCAGTGCTAGAGATGCGTGGGGGTTTGATACGCAGTATTTT.

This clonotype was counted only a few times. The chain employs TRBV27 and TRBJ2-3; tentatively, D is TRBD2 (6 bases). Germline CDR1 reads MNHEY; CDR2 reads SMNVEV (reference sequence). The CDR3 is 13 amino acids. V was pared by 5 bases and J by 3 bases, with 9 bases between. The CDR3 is CASSLANTDTQYF. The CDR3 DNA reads TGTGCCAGCAGTCTAGCGAATACAGATACGCAGTATTTT.

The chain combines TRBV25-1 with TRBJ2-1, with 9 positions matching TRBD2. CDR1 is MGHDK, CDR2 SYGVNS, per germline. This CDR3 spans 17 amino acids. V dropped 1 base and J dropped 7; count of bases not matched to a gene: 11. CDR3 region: CASSESSRVAGVNEQFF. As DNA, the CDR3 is TGTGCCAGCAGTGAATCGTCGAGGGTAGCGGGAGTTAATGAGCAGTTCTTC.

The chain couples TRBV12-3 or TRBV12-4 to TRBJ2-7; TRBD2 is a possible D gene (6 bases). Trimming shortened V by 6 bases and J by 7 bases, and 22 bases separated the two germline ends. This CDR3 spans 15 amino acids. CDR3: CASSQVARSGNEQYF. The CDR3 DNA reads TGTGCCAGCAGCCAGGTAGCCCGTAGCGGCAATGAGCAGTACTTC.

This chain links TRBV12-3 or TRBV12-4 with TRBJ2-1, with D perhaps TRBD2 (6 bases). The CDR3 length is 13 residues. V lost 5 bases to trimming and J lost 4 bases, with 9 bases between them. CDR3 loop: CASSAGLYNEQFF. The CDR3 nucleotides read TGTGCCAGCAGTGCGGGACTGTACAATGAGCAGTTCTTC.

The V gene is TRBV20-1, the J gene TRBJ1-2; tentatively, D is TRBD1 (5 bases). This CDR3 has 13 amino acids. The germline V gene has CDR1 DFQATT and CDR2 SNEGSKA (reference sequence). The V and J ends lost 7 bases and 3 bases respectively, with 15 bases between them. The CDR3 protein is CSVRGSRDYGYTF. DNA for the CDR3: TGCAGTGTTAGGGGTTCTCGTGACTATGGCTACACCTTC.

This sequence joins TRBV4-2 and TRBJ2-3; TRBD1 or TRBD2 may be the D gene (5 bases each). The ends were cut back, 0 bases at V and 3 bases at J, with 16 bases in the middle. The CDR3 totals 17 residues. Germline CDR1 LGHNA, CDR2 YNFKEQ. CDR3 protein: CASSQEDRRGGTDTQYF. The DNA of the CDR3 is TGTGCCAGCAGCCAAGAGGATCGGCGTGGGGGAACAGATACGCAGTATTTT.

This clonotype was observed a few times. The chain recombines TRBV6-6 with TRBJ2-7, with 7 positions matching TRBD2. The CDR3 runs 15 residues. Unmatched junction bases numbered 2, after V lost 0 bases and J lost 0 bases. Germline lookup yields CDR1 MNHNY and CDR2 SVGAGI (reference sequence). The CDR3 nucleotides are TGTGCCAGCAGTTACTCGCAGCGGGACTCCTACGAGCAGTACTTC. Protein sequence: CASSYSQRDSYEQYF.

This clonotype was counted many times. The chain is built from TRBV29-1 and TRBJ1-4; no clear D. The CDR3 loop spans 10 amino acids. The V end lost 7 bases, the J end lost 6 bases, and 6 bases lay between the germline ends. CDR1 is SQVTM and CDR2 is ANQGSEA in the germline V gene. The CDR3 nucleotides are TGCAGCGCCATCGATGAAAAACTGTTTTTT. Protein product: CSAIDEKLFF.

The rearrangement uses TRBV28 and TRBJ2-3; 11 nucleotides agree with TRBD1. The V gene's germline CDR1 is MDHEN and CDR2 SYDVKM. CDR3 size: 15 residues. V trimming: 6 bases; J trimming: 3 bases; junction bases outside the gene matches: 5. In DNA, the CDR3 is TGTGCCAGCAGGCGGACAGGGGGCAGGACAGATACGCAGTATTTT. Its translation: CASRRTGGRTDTQYF.

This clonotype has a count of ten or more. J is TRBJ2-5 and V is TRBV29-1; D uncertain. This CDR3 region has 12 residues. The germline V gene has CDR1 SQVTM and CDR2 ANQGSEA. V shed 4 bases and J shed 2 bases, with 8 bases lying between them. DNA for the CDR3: TGCAGCGTTGTAGTGCTACAAGAGACCCAGTACTTC. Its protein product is CSVVVLQETQYF.

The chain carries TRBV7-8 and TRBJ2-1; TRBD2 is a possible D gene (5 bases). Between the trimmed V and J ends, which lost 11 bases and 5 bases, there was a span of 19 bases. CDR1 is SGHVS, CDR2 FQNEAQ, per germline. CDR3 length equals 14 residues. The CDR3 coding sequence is TGTGCCGGAGGAACCCTGAGAGGGAACAATGAGCAGTTCTTC. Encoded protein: CAGGTLRGNNEQFF.

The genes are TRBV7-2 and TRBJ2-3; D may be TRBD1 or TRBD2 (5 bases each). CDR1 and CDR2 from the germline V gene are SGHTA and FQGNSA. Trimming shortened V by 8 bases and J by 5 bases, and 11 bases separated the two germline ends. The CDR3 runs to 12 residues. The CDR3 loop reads CASSARGDTQYF. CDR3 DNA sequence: TGTGCCAGCTCGGCGAGGGGAGATACGCAGTATTTT.

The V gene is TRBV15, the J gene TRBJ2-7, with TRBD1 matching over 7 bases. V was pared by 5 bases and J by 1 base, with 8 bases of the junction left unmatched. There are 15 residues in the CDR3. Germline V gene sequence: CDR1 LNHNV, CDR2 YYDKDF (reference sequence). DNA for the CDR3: TGTGCCACCAGCCCCCCAAGACAGGGTTCCTACGAGCAGTACTTC. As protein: CATSPPRQGSYEQYF.

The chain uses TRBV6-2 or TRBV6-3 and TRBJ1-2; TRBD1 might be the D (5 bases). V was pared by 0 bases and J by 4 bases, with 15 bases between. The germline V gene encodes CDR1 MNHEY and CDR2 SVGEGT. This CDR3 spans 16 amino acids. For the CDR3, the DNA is TGTGCCAGCAGTTACTCGACCACCGGGACCGTCTATGGCTACACCTTC. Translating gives CASSYSTTGTVYGYTF.

CDR3 in amino acids: CASIVQPRSTKVSGANVLTF. The CDR3 DNA sequence: TGTGCCAGCATTGTACAACCTCGTTCCACAAAAGTCTCTGGGGCCAACGTCCTGACTTTC. The chain combines TRBV12-3 or TRBV12-4 with TRBJ2-6, with D hard to call. Trimming took 7 bases from V and 0 from J, leaving 25 bases between them. The CDR3 runs to 20 residues.

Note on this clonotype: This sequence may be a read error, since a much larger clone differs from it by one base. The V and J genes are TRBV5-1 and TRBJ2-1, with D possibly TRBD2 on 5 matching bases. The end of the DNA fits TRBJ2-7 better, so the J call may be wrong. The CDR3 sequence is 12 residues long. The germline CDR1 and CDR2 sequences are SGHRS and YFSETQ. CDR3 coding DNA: TGCGCCAGCGCCAGCGGAAACAATGAGCAGTACTTC. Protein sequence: CASASGNNEQYF.

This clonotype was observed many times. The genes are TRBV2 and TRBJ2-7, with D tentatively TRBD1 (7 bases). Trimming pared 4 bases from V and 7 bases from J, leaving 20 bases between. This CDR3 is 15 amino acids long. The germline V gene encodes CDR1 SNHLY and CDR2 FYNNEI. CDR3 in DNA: TGTGCCAGCAGTGGAACTAGTAGGCAGGGGGGAGAGCAGTACTTC. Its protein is CASSGTSRQGGEQYF.

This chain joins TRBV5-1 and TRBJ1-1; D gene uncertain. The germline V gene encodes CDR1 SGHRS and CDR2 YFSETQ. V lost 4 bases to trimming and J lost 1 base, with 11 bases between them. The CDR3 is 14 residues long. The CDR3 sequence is CASSKWGKNTEAFF. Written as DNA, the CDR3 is TGCGCCAGCAGCAAATGGGGTAAGAACACTGAAGCTTTCTTT.

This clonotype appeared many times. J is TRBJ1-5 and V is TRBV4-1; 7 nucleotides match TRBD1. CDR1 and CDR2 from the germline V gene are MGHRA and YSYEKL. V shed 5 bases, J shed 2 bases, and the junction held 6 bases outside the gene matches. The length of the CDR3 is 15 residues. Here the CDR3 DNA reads TGCGCCAGCAGCGAGCACACAGGGGGCAATCAGCCCCAGCATTTT. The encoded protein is CASSEHTGGNQPQHF.

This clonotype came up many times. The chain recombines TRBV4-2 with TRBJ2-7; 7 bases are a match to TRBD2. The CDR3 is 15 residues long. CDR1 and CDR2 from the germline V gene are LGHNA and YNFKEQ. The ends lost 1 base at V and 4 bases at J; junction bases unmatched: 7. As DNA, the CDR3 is TGTGCCAGCAGCCAAGGAACGGGAGGCCTTTACGAGCAGTACTTC. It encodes CASSQGTGGLYEQYF.

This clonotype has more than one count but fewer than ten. CDR3 nucleotide sequence: TGTGCCAGCAGCTTGCCGGGGAGGCCTGCCAACGTCCTGACTTTC. Its translation: CASSLPGRPANVLTF. The chain uses TRBV11-1 and TRBJ2-6, with D perhaps TRBD2 (6 bases). The V gene's germline CDR1 is SGHAT and CDR2 FQDESV (reference sequence). V lost 3 bases to trimming and J lost 7 bases, with 13 bases between them. The CDR3 extends over 15 amino acids.

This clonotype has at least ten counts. This chain's CDR3 is CSVYSTGNGSYTF. The CDR3, as DNA: TGCAGCGTCTACTCTACAGGGAACGGAAGCTACACCTTC. The V call is TRBV29-1, the J call TRBJ1-2, with D tentatively TRBD1 (6 bases). The V gene lost 6 bases and the J gene lost 9 bases, with 20 bases spanning the gap. This CDR3 is built from 13 residues. Germline loops: CDR1 SQVTM, CDR2 ANQGSEA. The variable domain in full, with the rest retrieved from reference TRBV29-1 and TRBJ1-2, is SAVISQKPSRDICQRGTSLTIQCQVDSQVTMMFWYRQQPGQSLTLIATANQGSEATYESGFVIDKFPISRPNLTFSTLTVSNMSPEDSSIYLCSVYSTGNGSYTFGSGTRLTVV.

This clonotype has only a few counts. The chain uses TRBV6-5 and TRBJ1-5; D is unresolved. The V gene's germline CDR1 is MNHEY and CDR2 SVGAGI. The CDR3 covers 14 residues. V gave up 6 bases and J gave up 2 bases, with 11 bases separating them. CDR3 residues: CASRDGRGNQPQHF. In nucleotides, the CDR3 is TGTGCCAGCAGGGACGGACGGGGCAATCAGCCCCAGCATTTT.

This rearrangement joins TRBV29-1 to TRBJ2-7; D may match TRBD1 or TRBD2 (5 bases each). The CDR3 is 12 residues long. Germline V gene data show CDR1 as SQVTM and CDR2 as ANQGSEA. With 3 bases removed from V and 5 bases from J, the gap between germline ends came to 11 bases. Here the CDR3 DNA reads TGCAGCGTTGAGTTCGGGACGGACGAGCAGTACTTC. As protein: CSVEFGTDEQYF.

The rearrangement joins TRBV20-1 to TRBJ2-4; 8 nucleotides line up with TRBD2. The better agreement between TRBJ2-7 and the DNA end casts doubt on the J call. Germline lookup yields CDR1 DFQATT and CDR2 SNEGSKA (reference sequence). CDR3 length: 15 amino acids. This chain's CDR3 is CSAPPRRAGAYEQYF. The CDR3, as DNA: TGCAGTGCTCCTCCAAGACGAGCGGGGGCCTACGAGCAGTACTTC.

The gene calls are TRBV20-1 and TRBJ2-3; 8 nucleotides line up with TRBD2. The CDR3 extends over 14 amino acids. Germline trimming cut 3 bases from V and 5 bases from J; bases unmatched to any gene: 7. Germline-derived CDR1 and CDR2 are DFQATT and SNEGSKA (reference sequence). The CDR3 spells CSASNREGQDTQYF. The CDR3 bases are TGCAGTGCTAGCAACCGGGAGGGCCAAGATACGCAGTATTTT.

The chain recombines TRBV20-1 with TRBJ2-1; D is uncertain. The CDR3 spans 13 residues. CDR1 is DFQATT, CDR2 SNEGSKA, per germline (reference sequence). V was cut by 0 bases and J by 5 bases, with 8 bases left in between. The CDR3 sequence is CSARDLRNNEQFF. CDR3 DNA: TGCAGTGCTAGAGATCTCCGCAACAATGAGCAGTTCTTC.

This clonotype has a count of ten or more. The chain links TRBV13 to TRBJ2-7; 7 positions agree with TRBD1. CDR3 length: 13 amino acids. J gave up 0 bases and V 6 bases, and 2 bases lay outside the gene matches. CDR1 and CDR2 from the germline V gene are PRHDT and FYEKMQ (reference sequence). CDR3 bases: TGTGCCAGCAGTGGGACAGTCTCCTACGAGCAGTACTTC. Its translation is CASSGTVSYEQYF.

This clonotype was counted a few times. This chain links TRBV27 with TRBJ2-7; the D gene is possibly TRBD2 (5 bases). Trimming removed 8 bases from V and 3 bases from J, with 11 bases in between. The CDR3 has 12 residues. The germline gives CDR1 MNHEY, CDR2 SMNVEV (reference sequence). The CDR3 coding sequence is TGTGCCAGCGGGGAGCGGAACTACGAGCAGTACTTC. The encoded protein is CASGERNYEQYF.

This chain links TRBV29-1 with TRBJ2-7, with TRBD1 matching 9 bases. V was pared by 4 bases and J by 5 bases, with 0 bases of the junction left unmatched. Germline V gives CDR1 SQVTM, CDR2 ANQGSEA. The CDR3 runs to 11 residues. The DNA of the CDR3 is TGCAGCGTTGGGACAGGGGACGAGCAGTACTTC. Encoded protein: CSVGTGDEQYF.